A selection of T cell receptor beta chains follows, all from one sample in a study of blood T cell repertoires in COVID-19. The data were produced by immunoSEQ multiplex PCR, yet TCRdb's version contains in-frame clones alone and is incomplete. The table shows 110,000 or so clones, with 75% to 90% occurring only once. The specimen was peripheral blood. All receptors derive from a human donor in a cohort sampled during active COVID-19. Both conserved end residues are trimmed from each CDR3. Clone size, where shown, is once, few, many, or a class for clones that have expanded.

V,length,J,size,CDR3
TRBV9,11,TRBJ2-5,NA,ASSVGARETQY
TRBV5-6,15,TRBJ1-4,NA,ASRRVAGVGTNEKLF
TRBV6-2/TRBV6-3,16,TRBJ1-5,once,ASSYRGNRGRFNQPQH
TRBV6-5,11,TRBJ2-5,NA,ASSSGRQETQY
TRBV5-1,13,TRBJ2-5,once,ASSFSPGIGETQY
TRBV5-1,12,TRBJ2-3,NA,ASSSDRGPDTQY
TRBV12-3/TRBV12-4,11,TRBJ1-5,NA,ASSWAGNQPQH
TRBV2,12,TRBJ1-5,many,ASSVERGNQPQH
TRBV24-1,16,TRBJ2-3,NA,ATSDLKAGGTMTDTQY
TRBV6-5,14,TRBJ2-1,NA,ASSSSAGGLGNEQF
TRBV2,14,TRBJ1-6,NA,ASSEPGGQANSPLH
TRBV29-1,11,TRBJ2-2,NA,SVDRGNTGELF
TRBV4-3,11,TRBJ2-7,NA,ASSQLGSYEQY
TRBV29-1,12,TRBJ1-2,NA,SVAEKGWNYGYT
TRBV7-3,12,TRBJ2-5,NA,ASSFGQGRETQY
TRBV6-5,12,TRBJ2-5,NA,ASSARRIRETQY
TRBV13,13,TRBJ2-5,NA,ASSCQGVGQETQY
TRBV4-1,14,TRBJ1-2,NA,ASSQGGGRGSYGYT
TRBV28,11,TRBJ2-1,NA,ASSLRQGYSVF
TRBV24-1,12,TRBJ2-7,NA,ATGGTGSSYEQY
TRBV7-6,14,TRBJ2-3,NA,ASSLVGRELADTQY
TRBV7-2,13,TRBJ2-5,NA,ASSSTSLSGETQY
TRBV2,14,TRBJ2-2,NA,ASSVRDRGLVGELF
TRBV6-2/TRBV6-3,14,TRBJ2-4,once,ASSYLLEIAKNIQY
TRBV19,13,TRBJ2-2,NA,ASSIGRGRSGELF
TRBV7-2,13,TRBJ2-5,NA,ASSLTRETQETQY
TRBV11-3,12,TRBJ2-3,NA,ASSRDRGADTQY
TRBV7-3,11,TRBJ2-5,NA,ASSPHGGETQY
TRBV10-3,10,TRBJ1-4,once,ASRTGKEKLF
TRBV19,12,TRBJ2-2,NA,ASRLGLRAGELF
TRBV11-2,14,TRBJ2-3,NA,ASSSRPGPRTDTQY
TRBV3-1/TRBV3-2,14,TRBJ2-1,NA,ASSQEFQRGGHEQF
TRBV7-2,13,TRBJ2-7,NA,ASSSPGGSLYEQY
TRBV2,16,TRBJ2-1,once,ASRDVGLAGRSYNEQF
TRBV11-2,13,TRBJ2-3,NA,ASSLRQTSTDTQY
TRBV10-3,14,TRBJ2-2,NA,AISGTSGRGTGELF
TRBV12-5,13,TRBJ2-2,few,ASGLGTGWAGELF
TRBV7-2,13,TRBJ2-7,NA,ASSLGGDRTYEQY
TRBV27,13,TRBJ2-1,NA,ASSLDLAGTIEQF
TRBV7-9,12,TRBJ1-1,NA,ASSRSLTGAEAF
TRBV19,12,TRBJ1-6,NA,ASSIRVPDSPLH
TRBV9,20,TRBJ2-3,NA,ASSVGTSGGTFYGASTDTQY
TRBV19,10,TRBJ1-1,NA,ASRVTTGEAF
TRBV5-4,12,TRBJ2-7,NA,ASSPSGGAYEQY
TRBV20-1,9,TRBJ2-5,NA,SARDLRDQY
TRBV12-5,10,TRBJ2-3,NA,ASGVGRDTQY
TRBV11-2,16,TRBJ2-6,once,ASSPRDRMHSGANVLT
TRBV12-3/TRBV12-4,11,TRBJ1-3,NA,ASTGTSGNTIY
TRBV7-6,16,TRBJ2-1,NA,ASSLYPLSGSSYNEQF
TRBV5-1,15,TRBJ2-1,NA,ASSLGLTGRAYNEQF
TRBV4-3,13,TRBJ2-7,once,ASSDGNRPIYEQY
TRBV11-3,12,TRBJ2-2,NA,ASRISVNTGELF
TRBV12-3/TRBV12-4,11,TRBJ2-7,NA,ASSPRPRNEQY
TRBV29-1,9,TRBJ1-1,NA,SVYGQLEAF
TRBV7-9,12,TRBJ2-7,NA,ASSLVRTSVEQY
TRBV5-1,13,TRBJ2-1,NA,ASSLLAGGFNEQF
TRBV28,11,TRBJ2-4,NA,ASSFPGTDIQY
TRBV5-1,11,TRBJ1-2,NA,ASSTQQGEGYT
TRBV4-3,13,TRBJ1-1,NA,ASSQTPQGNTEAF